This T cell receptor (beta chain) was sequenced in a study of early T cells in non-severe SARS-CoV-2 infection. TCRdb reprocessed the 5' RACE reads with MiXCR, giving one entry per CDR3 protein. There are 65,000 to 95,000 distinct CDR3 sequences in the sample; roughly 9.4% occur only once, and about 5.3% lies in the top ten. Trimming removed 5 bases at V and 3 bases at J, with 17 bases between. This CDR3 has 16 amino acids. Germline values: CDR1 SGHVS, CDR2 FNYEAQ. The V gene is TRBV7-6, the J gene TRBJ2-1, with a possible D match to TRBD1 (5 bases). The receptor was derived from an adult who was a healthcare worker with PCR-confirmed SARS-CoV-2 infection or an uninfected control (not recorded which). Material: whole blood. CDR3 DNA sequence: TGTGCCAGCAGCCCGGTGGGGCAGGAGCACTACAATGAGCAGTTCTTC. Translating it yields CASSPVGQEHYNEQFF.